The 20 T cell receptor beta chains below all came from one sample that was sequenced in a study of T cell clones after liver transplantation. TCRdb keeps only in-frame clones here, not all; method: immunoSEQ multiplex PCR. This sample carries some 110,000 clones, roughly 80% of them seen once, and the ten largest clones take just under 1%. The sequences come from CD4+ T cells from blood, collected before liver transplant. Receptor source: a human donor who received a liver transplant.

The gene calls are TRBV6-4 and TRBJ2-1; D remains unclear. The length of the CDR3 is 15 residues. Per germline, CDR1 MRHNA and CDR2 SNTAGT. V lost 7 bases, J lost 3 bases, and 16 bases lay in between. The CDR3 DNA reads TGTGCCAGCATAGCTCGCGGAGACTTCTACAATGAGCAGTTCTTC. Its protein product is CASIARGDFYNEQFF.

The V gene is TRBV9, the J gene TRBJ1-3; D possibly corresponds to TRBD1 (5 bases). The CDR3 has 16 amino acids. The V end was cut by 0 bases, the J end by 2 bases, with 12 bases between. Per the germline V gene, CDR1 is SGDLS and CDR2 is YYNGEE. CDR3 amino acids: CASSVGHEGTGNTIYF. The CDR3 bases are TGTGCCAGCAGCGTAGGGCATGAGGGGACTGGAAACACCATATATTTT.

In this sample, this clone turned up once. CDR3 in amino acids: CATTPQGKGNQPQHF. In DNA, the CDR3 is TGTGCCACCACCCCTCAGGGGAAAGGCAATCAGCCCCAGCATTTT. This rearrangement joins TRBV15 to TRBJ1-5, with a tentative D call TRBD1 (6 bases). V was clipped by 7 bases and J by 2 bases, with 15 bases between them. This CDR3 has 15 amino acids. The germline V gene has CDR1 LNHNV and CDR2 YYDKDF (reference sequence). The variable domain in full, completed from reference TRBV15 and TRBJ1-5, reads DAMVIQNPRYQVTQFGKPVTLSCSQTLNHNVMYWYQQKSSQAPKLLFHYYDKDFNNEADTPDNFQSRRPNTSFCFLDIRSPGLGDTAMYLCATTPQGKGNQPQHFGDGTRLSIL.

The CDR3 protein is CASSFDRRTDTQYF. The CDR3 DNA reads TGTGCCAGCAGCTTTGACAGACGCACAGATACGCAGTATTTT. This chain uses TRBV7-2 with TRBJ2-3, with D possibly matching TRBD1 (5 bases). Trimming took 3 bases from V and 1 from J, leaving 8 bases between them. Germline CDR1 reads SGHTA; CDR2 reads FQGNSA. The CDR3 has 14 amino acids.

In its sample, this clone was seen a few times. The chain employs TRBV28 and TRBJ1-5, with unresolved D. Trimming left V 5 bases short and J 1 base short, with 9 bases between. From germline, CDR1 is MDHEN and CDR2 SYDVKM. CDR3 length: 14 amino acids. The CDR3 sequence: CASSPRGSNQPQHF. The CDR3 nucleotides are TGTGCCAGCAGTCCCCGGGGAAGCAATCAGCCCCAGCATTTT. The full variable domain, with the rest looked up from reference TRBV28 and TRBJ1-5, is DVKVTQSSRYLVKRTGEKVFLECVQDMDHENMFWYRQDPGLGLRLIYFSYDVKMKEKGDIPEGYSVSREKKERFSLILESASTNQTSMYLCASSPRGSNQPQHFGDGTRLSIL.

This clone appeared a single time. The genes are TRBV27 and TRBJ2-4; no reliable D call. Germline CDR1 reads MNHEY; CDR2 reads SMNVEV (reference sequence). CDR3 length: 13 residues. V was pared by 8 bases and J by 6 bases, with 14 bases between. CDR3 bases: TGTGCCAGCTCCCCCTCTGATAGAAACATTCAGTACTTC. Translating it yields CASSPSDRNIQYF.

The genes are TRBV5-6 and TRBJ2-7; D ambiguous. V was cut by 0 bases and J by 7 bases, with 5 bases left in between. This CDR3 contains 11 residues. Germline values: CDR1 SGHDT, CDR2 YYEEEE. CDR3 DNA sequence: TGTGCCAGCAGCTTGGATCGGGAGCAGTACTTC. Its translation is CASSLDREQYF.

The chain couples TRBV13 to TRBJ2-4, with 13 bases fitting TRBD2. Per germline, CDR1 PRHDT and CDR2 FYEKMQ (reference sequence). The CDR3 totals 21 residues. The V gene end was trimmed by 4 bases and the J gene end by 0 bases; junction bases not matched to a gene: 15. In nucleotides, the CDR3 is TGTGCCAGCAGCTCCTCGGGACTAGCGGGGCCTCCAGGGCTAGCCAAAAACATTCAGTACTTC. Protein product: CASSSSGLAGPPGLAKNIQYF.

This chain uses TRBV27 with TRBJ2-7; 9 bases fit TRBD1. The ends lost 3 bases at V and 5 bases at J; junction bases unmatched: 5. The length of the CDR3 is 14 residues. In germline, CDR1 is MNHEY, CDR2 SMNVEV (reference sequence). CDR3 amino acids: CASSFPGQGHEQYF. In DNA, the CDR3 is TGTGCCAGCAGTTTCCCGGGACAGGGCCACGAGCAGTACTTC.

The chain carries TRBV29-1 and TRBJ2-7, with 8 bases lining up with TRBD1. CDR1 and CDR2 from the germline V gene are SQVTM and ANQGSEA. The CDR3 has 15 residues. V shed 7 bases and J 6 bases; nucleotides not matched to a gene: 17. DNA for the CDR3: TGCAGCGGCGCCAATCTACAGGGGGTTGGAGGCGAGCAGTACTTC. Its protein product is CSGANLQGVGGEQYF.

For the CDR3, the DNA is TGTGCCAGCAGAACCGGAACTGGGGCCAACGTCCTGACTTTC. It specifies CASRTGTGANVLTF. The chain links TRBV6-5 to TRBJ2-6, with no clear D. This CDR3 has 14 amino acids. From germline, CDR1 is MNHEY and CDR2 SVGAGI. V lost 6 bases, J lost 2 bases, and 8 bases lay in between.

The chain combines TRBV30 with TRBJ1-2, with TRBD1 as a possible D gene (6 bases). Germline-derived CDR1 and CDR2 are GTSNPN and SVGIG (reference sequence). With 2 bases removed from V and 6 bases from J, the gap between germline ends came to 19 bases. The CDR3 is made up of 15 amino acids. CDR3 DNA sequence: TGTGCCTGGAGTAGCGGTTCAGGGGTTTTTGATGGCTACACCTTC. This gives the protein CAWSSGSGVFDGYTF. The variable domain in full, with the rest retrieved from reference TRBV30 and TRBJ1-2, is SQTIHQWPATLVQPVGSPLSLECTVEGTSNPNLYWYRQAAGRGLQLLFYSVGIGQISSEVPQNLSASRPQDRQFILSSKKLLLSDSGFYLCAWSSGSGVFDGYTFGSGTRLTVV.

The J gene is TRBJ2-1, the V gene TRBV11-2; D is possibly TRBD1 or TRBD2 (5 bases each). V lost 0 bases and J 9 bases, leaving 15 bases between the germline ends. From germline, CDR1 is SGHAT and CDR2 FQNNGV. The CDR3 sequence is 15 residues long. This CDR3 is CASSLDQRGRGEQFF. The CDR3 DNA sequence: TGTGCCAGCAGCTTAGATCAGAGGGGACGGGGTGAGCAGTTCTTC.

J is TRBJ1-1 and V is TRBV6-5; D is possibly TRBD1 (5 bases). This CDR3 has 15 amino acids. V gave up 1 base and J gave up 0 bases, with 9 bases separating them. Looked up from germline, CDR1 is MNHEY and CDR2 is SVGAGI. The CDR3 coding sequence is TGTGCCAGCAGTTACTTCGGGGGGATGAACACTGAAGCTTTCTTT. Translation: CASSYFGGMNTEAFF.

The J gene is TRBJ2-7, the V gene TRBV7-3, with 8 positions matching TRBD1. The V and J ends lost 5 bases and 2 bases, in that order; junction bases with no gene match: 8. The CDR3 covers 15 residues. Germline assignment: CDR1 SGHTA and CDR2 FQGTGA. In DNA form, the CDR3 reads TGTGCCAGCAGCCAGACAGGGGCGCAGGCCTACGAGCAGTACTTC. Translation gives CASSQTGAQAYEQYF.

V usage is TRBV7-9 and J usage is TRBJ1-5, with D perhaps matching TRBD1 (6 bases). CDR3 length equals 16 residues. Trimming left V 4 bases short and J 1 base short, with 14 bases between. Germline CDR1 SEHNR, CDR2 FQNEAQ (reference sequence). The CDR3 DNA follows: TGTGCCAGCAGCTCTGGTGGGGGGCGAAGCAATCAGCCCCAGCATTTT. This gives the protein CASSSGGGRSNQPQHF.

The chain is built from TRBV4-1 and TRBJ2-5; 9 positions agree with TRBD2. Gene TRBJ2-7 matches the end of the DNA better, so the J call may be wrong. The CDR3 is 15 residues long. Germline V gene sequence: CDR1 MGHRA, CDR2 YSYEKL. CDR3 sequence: CASSQPGTSYHEQYF. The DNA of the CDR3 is TGCGCCAGCAGCCAACCTGGGACTAGCTATCACGAGCAGTACTTC.

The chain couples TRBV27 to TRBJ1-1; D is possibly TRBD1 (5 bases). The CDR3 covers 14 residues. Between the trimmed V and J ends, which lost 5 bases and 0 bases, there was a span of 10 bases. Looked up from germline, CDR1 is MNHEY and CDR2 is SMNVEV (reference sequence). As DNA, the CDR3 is TGTGCCAGCAGTACTGGGGGTCTGAACACTGAAGCTTTCTTT. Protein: CASSTGGLNTEAFF.

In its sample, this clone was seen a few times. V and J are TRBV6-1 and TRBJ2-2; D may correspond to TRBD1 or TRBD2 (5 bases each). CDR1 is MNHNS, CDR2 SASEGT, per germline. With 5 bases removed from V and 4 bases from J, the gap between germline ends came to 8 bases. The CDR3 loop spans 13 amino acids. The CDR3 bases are TGTGCCAGCAGTCCGGGGCCCACCGGGGAGCTGTTTTTT. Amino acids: CASSPGPTGELFF.

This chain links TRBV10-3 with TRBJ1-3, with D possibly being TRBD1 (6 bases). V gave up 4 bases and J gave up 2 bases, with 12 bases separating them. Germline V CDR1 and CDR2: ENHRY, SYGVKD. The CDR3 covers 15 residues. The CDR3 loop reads CAISGGHSTGNTIYF. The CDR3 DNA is TGTGCCATCAGTGGGGGGCACAGCACTGGAAACACCATATATTTT.